The sequence of this T cell receptor beta chain was determined in a study of post-analysis software for immune sequencing data. Built from TCR beta cDNA, the libraries had unique molecular identifiers in them. TCRdb independently ran MiXCR on the PCR reads; one entry per CDR3 protein. The sample has over 150,000 distinct CDR3 sequences, approximately 35% seen once. This clonotype appeared a few times. The target antigen is unknown. Overall study findings and caveats: In multiple sclerosis, normalized Chao1 diversity was significantly below that of controls.

The specimen comprised blood, sampled after autologous hematopoietic stem cell transplantation. The origin of this receptor is a girl under 18 with multiple sclerosis.

In DNA form, the CDR3 reads TGTGCCACTGGACTAGCGGGGATGTATGGCGAGCAGTACTTC. Protein sequence: CATGLAGMYGEQYF. V and J are TRBV13 and TRBJ2-7; TRBD2 aligns across 12 bases. The V segment lost 10 bases and the J segment 6 bases; nucleotides outside the gene matches: 10. The CDR3 extends over 14 amino acids. Germline lookup yields CDR1 PRHDT and CDR2 FYEKMQ (reference sequence).